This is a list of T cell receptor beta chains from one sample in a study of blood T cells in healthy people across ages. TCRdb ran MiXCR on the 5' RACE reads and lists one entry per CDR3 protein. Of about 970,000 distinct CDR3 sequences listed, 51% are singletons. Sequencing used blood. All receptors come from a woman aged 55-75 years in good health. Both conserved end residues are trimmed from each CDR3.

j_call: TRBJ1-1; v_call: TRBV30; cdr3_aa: AWSKQGGKTEAF
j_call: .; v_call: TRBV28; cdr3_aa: ASSLYLWDRDRSYEQY
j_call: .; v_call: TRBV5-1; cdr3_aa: ASSLAPTTYYEQY
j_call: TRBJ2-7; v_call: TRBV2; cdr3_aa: ASNEGFYEQY
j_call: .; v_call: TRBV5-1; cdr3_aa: ASSLGRAGEQY
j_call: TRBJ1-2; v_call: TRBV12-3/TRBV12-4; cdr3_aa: ASSLDRIKDGYT
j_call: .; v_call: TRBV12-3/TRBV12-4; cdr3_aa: ASSSGTGESEQY
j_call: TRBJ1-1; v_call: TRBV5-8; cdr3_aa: ASSQDYREAF
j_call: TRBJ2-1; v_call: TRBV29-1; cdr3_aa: SARTSGGYNEQF
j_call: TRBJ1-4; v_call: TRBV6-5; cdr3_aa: ASGPFREKLF
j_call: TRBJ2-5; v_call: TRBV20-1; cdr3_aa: SLEGLAGVETQY
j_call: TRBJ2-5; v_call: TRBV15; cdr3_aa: ATSRETLAYQETQY
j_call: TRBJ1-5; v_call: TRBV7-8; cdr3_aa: ASSLAPGPYSNQPQH
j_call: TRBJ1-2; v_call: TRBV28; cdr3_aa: ASSLPGVVYGYT
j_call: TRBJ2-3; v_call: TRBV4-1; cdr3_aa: ASRVTFSSPGTDTQY
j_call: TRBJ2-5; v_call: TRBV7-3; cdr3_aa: ASSHGGADQETQY
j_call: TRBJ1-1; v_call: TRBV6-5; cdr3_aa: ASSPLGADTEAF
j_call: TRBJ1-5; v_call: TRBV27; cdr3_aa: ASSPKPMRANQPQH
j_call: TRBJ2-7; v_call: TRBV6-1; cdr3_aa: ASSEAPRQAQY
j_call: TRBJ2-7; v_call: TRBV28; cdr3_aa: ASSTHRSGSYEQY
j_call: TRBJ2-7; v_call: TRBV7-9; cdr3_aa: ASSVSVSDEQY
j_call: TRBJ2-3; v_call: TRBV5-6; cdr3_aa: ASSFRDRGWTDTQY
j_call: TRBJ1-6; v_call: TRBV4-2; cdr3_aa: ASSQDHKGAASPLH
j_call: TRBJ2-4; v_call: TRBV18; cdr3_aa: ASSPGQHIAKNIQY
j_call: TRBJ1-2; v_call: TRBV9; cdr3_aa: ASSPQVQDYGYT
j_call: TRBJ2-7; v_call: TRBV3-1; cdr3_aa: ASSQGRKGGYEQY
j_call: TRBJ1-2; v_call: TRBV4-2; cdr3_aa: ASSQGPWTGYT
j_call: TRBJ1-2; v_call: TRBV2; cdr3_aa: ASTSETLYGYT
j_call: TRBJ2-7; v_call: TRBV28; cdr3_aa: ASSLAGVHEQY
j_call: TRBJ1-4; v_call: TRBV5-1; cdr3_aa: ASSDRDSTTNEKLF
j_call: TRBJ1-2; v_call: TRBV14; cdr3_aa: ASSQGAAYGYT
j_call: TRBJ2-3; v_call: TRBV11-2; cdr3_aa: ASGLGTGGRRDTQY
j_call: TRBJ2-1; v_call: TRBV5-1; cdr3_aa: ASSLGVGGEQF
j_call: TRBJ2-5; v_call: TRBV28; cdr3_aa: ASSPRPREQY
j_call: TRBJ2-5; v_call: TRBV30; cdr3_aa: AWAPGLETQY
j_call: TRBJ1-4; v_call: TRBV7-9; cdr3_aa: ASSLGVLNEKLF
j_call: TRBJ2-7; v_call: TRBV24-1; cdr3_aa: ATSDPRAGERIYEQY
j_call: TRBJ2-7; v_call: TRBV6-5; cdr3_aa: ASSDRGLGYEQY
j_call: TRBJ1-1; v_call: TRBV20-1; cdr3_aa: SAPKTGTEAF
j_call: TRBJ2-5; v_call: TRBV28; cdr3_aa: ASSIGTQCRQY
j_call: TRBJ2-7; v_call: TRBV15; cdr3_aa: ATSRDRATYEQY
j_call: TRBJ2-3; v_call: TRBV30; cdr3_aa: AWTRGSDTQY
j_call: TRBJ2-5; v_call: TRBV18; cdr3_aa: ASSPSWGGETQY
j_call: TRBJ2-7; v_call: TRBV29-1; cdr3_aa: SVALHSGRLYEQY
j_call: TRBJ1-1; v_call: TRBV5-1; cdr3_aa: ASRSRAGPTEAF
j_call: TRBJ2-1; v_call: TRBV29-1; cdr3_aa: SVGPSGANEQF
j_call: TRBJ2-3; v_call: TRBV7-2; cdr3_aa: ASSVRGPHGGADTQY
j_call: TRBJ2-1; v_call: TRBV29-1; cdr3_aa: SVGIGEQF
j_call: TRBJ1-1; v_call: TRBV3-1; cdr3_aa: ASSRDRGSAEAF
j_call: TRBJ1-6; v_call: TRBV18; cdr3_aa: ASSPQIQGNSPLH
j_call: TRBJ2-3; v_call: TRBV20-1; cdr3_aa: SAQVTDTQY
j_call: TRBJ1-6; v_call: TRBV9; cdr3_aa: ASSVQGTNSPLH
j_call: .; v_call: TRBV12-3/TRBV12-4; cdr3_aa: ASSPRGGRPYEQY
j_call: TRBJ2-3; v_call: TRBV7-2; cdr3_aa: ASRGSSGSTDTQY
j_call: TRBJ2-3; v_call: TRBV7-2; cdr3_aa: ASSVTSSTDTQY
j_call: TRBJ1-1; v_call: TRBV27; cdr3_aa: ASSLRGAATEAF
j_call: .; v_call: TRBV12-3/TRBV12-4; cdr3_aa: ASIQPLAGVIETQY